This TCR beta chain derives from a study of cytomegalovirus exposure and HLA in healthy donors. Comments on this clone: Its antigen is currently unknown.

CDR1 and CDR2 from the germline V gene are GTSNPN and SVGIG (reference sequence). This CDR3 contains 12 residues. The J segment lost 7 bases and the V segment lost 7 bases, leaving 9 bases of the junction unmatched. A multiplex PCR was run with 60 Vbeta primers and 13 Jbeta primers. Profiling relied on immunoSEQ multiplex PCR, and the TCRdb table lists in-frame clones only, not all of them. The table lists under 65,000 clones. The study, taken as a whole, reports: Per a later analysis, 15,000 to 20,000 TCR beta sequences showed association with HLA alleles at 0.05 false discovery rate. In a later analysis, across HLA loci, associated TCR counts were highest for DRB1, lowest for HLA-C. Most TCR sequences proved rare, with some public TCRs found in many donors. Reported performance of the classifier showed diagnosis of cytomegalovirus status with high specificity and sensitivity.

The sample consisted of PBMCs. The TCR sequence derives from a woman between 18 and 29 years old in good health and CMV-seronegative. The chain couples TRBV30 to TRBJ1-1, with 7 positions matching TRBD1. CDR3 sequence (DNA): TGTGCCTCAGACAGGGAAGATGATGAAGCTTTCTTT. Translated, it gives CASDREDDEAFF.